Here is one TCR beta chain with its context. Its antigen is still unknown. The sample originates from a study of CD8+CD57+ T cells in acquired aplastic anemia. Overall study: Recorded DNA amounts for sorted CD4+ and CD8+ cells had an average of roughly 3.4 ug. Sequencing produced an average of about 11 million reads per healthy donor for CD4+ cells. Findings and caveats of the study: It was found that about 31 CD8+ CDR3 sequences were shared between patients and controls. No significant patient-versus-control difference appeared in CD8+ Simpson's diversity.

CDR1 is SGHNT, CDR2 YYREEE, per germline (reference sequence). V was clipped by 4 bases and J by 13 bases, with 12 bases between them. The CDR3 runs 12 residues. Genomic DNA served as template for TCR beta VDJ and CDR3 profiling. MiXCR was run by TCRdb on the reads, yielding one entry per CDR3 protein. This table has about 420,000 distinct CDR3 sequences, 55% to 75% appearing once. Sequenced: sorted CD4+, CD8+, or CD8+CD57+ T cells (not recorded which) from PBMCs. This chain links TRBV5-4 with TRBJ1-6; no definite D call. This TCR was recovered from a human donor in good health, serving as a control. CDR3 DNA: TGTGCCAGCAGCATCGCACCGAGGCCCCTCCACTTT. Encoded protein: CASSIAPRPLHF.